This TCR beta chain was found in a study of blood T cell repertoires in COVID-19. At the level of the study: Acute and convalescent COVID-19 specimens originated in the United States, Italy and Spain.

Germline CDR1 SGHNT, CDR2 YENEEA. After removal of 5 bases from V and 4 bases from J, the junction contained 9 bases not matched to a gene. The CDR3 loop spans 16 amino acids. How the authors handled the data: Reference gene primer amplification gave estimated nucleated cell counts. Profiling relied on immunoSEQ multiplex PCR, and the TCRdb table lists in-frame clones only, not all of them. V, J and clone size derive from that table, while D and trimming were established from the DNA sequence. This table has tens of thousands of clones, 75% to 90% appearing once. Source material: peripheral blood. V and J are TRBV11-3 and TRBJ2-1; the match to TRBD2 covers 9 bases. This sequence was found in a man aged 50 to 59 with active or convalescent COVID-19. The CDR3 coding sequence is TGTGCCAGCAGCCCGGTCACAGCGGGAGGTTACAATGAGCAGTTCTTC. The encoded protein is CASSPVTAGGYNEQFF.